This T cell receptor beta chain is drawn from a study of regulatory T cells in long-lasting Graves disease. Study-wide results and caveats: Few sampled subjects may have lowered accuracy. Persistent disease was characterized by preferential usage of TRBV28, TRBJ1-2 and TRBJ2-5. Persistent Graves' patients had lower TCR diversity than newly diagnosed ones.

Sequencing libraries for TCR beta were prepared with iRepertoire HTBI primers and Arm-PCR of CDR3 regions. A single record per CDR3 protein comes from TCRdb applying MiXCR to the multiplex PCR reads. This table has around 450,000 distinct CDR3 sequences, around a fifth appearing once. This clonotype was counted a few times. The target antigen is unknown. The CDR3 consists of 15 residues. Per the germline V gene, CDR1 is SEHNR and CDR2 is FQNEAQ (reference sequence). V gave up 1 base and J gave up 7 bases, with 11 bases separating them. Time point in this sample: persistent/refractory GD, antithyroid drugs over 5 years with positive TRAb. After RNA was extracted from PBMCs, the TCR library was made from it. Nine milliliters of peripheral blood were drawn into EDTA tubes.

The clonotype comes from a female donor with Graves disease. The specimen comprised peripheral blood mononuclear cells (PBMCs), sampled when the disease was refractory, from a patient treated with antithyroid drugs. The rearrangement uses TRBV7-9 and TRBJ1-6; a possible D gene is TRBD1 (6 bases). For the CDR3, the DNA is TGTGCCAGCAGCTTAGGCGGGGGCGTGAATTCACCCCTCCACTTT. It specifies CASSLGGGVNSPLHF.